The rows below give T cell receptor beta chains drawn from one sample of a study of cytomegalovirus exposure and HLA in healthy donors. Data came from immunoSEQ multiplex PCR; TCRdb stores just in-frame clones and leaves some out. The sample consists of approximately 300,000 clones, under 90% of them appearing once. Sequencing used PBMCs. Every receptor here comes from a girl aged 2-10 years in good health and CMV-seronegative. CDR3s leave out the opening cysteine and the closing phenylalanine or tryptophan. Each record gives: clone size, V gene, CDR3 protein. Clone size appears in some rows only: once, few, many, or a class for an expanded clone.

. | TRBV6-6 | ASSPNEPGNSPLH
. | TRBV28 | ASRSTGEGQFYSPLH
once | TRBV12-5 | ASGPGLAEPTTQY
. | TRBV7-6 | ASSLGRGSSYEQY
. | TRBV7-3 | ASSARQGSNSPLH
. | TRBV5-1 | ASSSLLAAGNEQF
. | TRBV7-8 | ASSLKRRGPAWTPYGYT
. | TRBV15 | ATSRARDSLGYT
few | TRBV9 | ASSVGLLGGSGANVLT
once | TRBV14 | ASSPGLGSNTEAF
. | TRBV6-1 | ASRNRGYEQY
. | TRBV6-5 | ASSYGGILNEQF
. | TRBV5-6 | ASNRQGAFYNEQF
. | TRBV27 | ASSFKAGGLNNEQF
. | TRBV13 | ASFLSPGTEAF
. | TRBV13 | ASSPAAGGRYEQY
. | TRBV2 | ASSRSRENIQY
few | TRBV5-1 | ASSFTQGVGFDEQF
. | TRBV9 | ASSSREAGGQGTQY
. | TRBV28 | ATGEGDRGDQPQH
. | TRBV5-1 | ASSPGTATGELF
. | TRBV28 | ASLDRMGTEKLF
. | TRBV6-5 | ASSYSSDPRTQY
. | TRBV5-5 | ASSLEDSGSSPYEQY
. | TRBV6-5 | ASSSPVLGLYEQY
few | TRBV5-6 | ASSLAFGGVAARQPQH
. | TRBV15 | ATSRDYSRAF
. | TRBV7-2 | ASSYLEVYEQY
. | TRBV6-1 | ASERSHSGNTIY
. | TRBV25-1 | ASSELGSPMNTEAF
. | TRBV19 | ASSIRGRYQETQY
few | TRBV6-5 | ASSYSVGLFKGEQF
. | TRBV5-1 | ASRPPDMHYEQY
. | TRBV27 | ASKAGTGAGELF
. | TRBV4-1 | ASSRGLAGDDTQY
. | TRBV29-1 | SVEVLMKGIPGQGYLNTGELF
few | TRBV15 | ATSRDPVNTEAF
. | TRBV2 | ASSGQGSNEQF
. | TRBV5-1 | ASSLLAGGSYEQF
. | TRBV27 | ASSSQGQGANEKLF
. | TRBV10-3 | AISESWQGAYHSPNTEAF
. | TRBV6-5 | ASSFKEDQPQH
. | TRBV13 | ASSLLGVRGTDTQY
. | TRBV4-1 | ASSQAPSRTGGFETQY
. | TRBV6-5 | ASSRRDRGGPEAF
. | TRBV5-1 | ASRFSPGNHNEQF
. | TRBV7-9 | ASSLVSGSRVEQF
. | TRBV4-1 | ASSQEKGDLHQPQH
. | TRBV4-1 | ASSQPGQGFRGSSYEQY
. | TRBV19 | ASSVDRVGNQPQH
. | TRBV2 | ATSGGTYEQY
. | TRBV19 | ASSRSGLSGNTIY
. | TRBV9 | ASSPRGGSYEQY
. | TRBV28 | ATERDRELAEQY
. | TRBV6-5 | ASSYSGGNPYEQY
. | TRBV11-2 | ASSLGETSGVSYEQY